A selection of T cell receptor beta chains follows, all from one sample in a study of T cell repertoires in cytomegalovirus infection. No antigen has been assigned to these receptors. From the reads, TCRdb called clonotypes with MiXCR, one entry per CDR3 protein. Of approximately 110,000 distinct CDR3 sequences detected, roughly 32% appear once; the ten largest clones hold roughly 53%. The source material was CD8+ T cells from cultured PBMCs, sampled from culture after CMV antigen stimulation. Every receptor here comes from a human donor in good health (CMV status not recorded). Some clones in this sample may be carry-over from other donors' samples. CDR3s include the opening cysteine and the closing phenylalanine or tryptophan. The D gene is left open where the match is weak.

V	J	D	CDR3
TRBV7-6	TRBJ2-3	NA	CASTPLDTNTDTQYF
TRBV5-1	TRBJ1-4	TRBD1	CASSLTGTGDQKLFF
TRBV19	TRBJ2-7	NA	CASSIDARGYEQYF
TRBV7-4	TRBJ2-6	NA	CASSLAQGLPGANVLTF
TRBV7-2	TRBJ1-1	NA	CASSFSNAPEAFF
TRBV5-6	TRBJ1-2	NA	CASSFGGANYGYTF
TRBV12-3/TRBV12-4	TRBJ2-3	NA	CASSLGYGGNTDTQYF
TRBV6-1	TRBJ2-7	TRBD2	CASSEAGGGEQYF
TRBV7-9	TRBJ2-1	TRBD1	CASSLSTGAGSYNEQFF
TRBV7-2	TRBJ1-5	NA	CASSLSGVANQPQHF
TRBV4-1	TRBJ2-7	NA	CASKVQVISYEQYF
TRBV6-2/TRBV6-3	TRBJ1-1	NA	CASSYQTGAMEAFF
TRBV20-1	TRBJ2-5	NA	CSAREIGGWETQYF
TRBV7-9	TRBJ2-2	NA	CAIPGRRNTGELFF
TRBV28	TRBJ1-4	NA	CASSSPIGRLNEKLFF
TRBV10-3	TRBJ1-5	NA	CAISESYRASNQPQHF
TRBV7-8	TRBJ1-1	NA	CASSLYGENTEAFF
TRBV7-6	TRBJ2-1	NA	CASSLGAGTFLGNEQFF
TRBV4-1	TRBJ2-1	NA	CASTTSGEQFF
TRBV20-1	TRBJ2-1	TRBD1	CSFRGPTYNEQFF
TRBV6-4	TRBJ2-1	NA	CASSDSTRGDYNEQFF
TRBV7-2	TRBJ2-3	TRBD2	CASSLGLRLAGAGDTQYF
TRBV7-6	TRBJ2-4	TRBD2	CASRNSGGTKNIQYF
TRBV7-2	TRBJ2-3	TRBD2	CASSRLAGGLTDTQYF
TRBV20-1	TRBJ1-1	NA	CSASAGFMNTEAFF
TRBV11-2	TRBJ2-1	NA	CASSWGDSPYNEQFF
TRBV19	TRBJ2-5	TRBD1	CASSFLGQDLLETQYF
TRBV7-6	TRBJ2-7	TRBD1	CASSFGTGRYEQYF
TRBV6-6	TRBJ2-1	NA	CASSYSVGAWDEQFF
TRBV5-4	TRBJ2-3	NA	CASSPRRTSTDTQYF
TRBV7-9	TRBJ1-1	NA	CASSFRDAEAFF
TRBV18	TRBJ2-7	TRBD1	CASSQDRLFYEQYF
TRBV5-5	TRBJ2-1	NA	CASSLGTDYNEQFF
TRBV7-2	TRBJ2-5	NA	CASSLVSGLRETQYF
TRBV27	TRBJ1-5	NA	CASSGGGGSDQPQHF
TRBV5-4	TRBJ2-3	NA	CASSLAGSSTDTQYF
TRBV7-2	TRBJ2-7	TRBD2	CASSLFPVGTSGSSYEQYF
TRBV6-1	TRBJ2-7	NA	CASSVGSYEQYF
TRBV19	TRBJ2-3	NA	CASSISRLNGGTDTQYF
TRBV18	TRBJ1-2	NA	CASSPMTEWYYGYTF
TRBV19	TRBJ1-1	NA	CASSTGPVEQLGAFF
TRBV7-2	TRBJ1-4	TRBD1	CASSLLGQGIANEKLFF
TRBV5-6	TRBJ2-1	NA	CASSPSPGLEFF
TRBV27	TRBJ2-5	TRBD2	CASSRLAGVRHVETQYF
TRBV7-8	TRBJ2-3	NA	CASSSLAGLGDTQYF
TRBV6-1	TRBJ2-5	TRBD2	CASSPTSLAGGRETQYF
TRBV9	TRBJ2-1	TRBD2	CASSVGLAGANNEQFF
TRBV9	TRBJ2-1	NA	CASSAWDTDSYNEQFF
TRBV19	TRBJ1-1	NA	CASSISSTAYMNTEAFF
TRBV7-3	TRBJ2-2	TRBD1	CASSLGQATGELFF
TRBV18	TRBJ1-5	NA	CASSGDLGIGQPQHF
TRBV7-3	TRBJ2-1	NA	CASSLTADYNEQFF
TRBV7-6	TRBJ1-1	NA	CASSLAPTGNTEAFF
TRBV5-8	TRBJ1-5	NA	CASSLIFWGSDNQPQHF
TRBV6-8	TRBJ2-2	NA	CASSYPTGELFF
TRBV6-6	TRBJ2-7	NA	CASSTKPGESYEQYF
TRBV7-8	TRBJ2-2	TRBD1	CASSPRDRTLPNTGELFF
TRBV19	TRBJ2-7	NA	CASSIGAPDYEQYF
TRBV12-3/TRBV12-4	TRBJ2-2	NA	CASSPITGNTGELFF